The 13 T cell receptor beta chains presented below share a single source sample, sequenced in a study of metastatic and nonmetastatic thyroid tumors. TCRdb re-called the PCR reads via MiXCR. Counted here are approximately 7,400 clones, approximately 37% occurring once; the ten biggest clones make up about 37%. No patient received treatment before thyroid surgery. The sequencing input was adjacent normal tissue. These receptors came from a female donor with papillary thyroid cancer or a benign thyroid nodule (not recorded which). Some clones in this sample may be carry-over from other donors' samples.

In this sample, this clone turned up a few times. This chain uses TRBV27 with TRBJ2-5, with D perhaps matching TRBD1 (7 bases). The CDR3 runs 15 residues. Trimming shortened V by 6 bases and J by 14 bases, and 28 bases separated the two germline ends. Germline V CDR1 and CDR2: MNHEY, SMNVEV (reference sequence). The CDR3 sequence: CASRHWAGGLATQYF. The DNA of the CDR3 is TGTGCCAGCAGGCACTGGGCAGGGGGGCTGGCGACACAATACTTC.

This clone appeared a few times. V gene TRBV12-3 or TRBV12-4 combines with J gene TRBJ2-7, with D hard to call. The CDR3 has 13 amino acids. The V end was cut by 6 bases, the J end by 7 bases, with 16 bases between. CDR3 in amino acids: CASSLSPGWEQYF. CDR3 in DNA: TGTGCCAGCAGCTTGAGTCCGGGTTGGGAGCAGTACTTC.

CDR3 nucleotides: TGTGCCAGCAGTGGACGTCTTCACCCATACAATGAGCAGTTCTTC. Translated: CASSGRLHPYNEQFF. The genes are TRBV6-1 and TRBJ2-1; no reliable D call. Between the trimmed V and J ends, which lost 4 bases and 4 bases, there was a span of 14 bases. The CDR3 contains 15 residues. The germline V gene encodes CDR1 MNHNS and CDR2 SASEGT.

This clone was seen a handful of times. One end of the junction does not line up with germline, which may come from a read error. The chain joins TRBV12-5 to TRBJ1-6; D remains unclear. CDR1 is LGHNT and CDR2 is FRNRAP in the germline V gene. The CDR3 has 16 residues. The CDR3 region is CASGLGWVSYDSPLHF. In DNA form, the CDR3 reads TGTGCTAGTGGTTTGGGATGGGTCTCCTATGATTCACCCCTCCACTTT. Supplemented by reference TRBV12-5 and TRBJ1-6, the full variable domain reads DARVTQTPRHKVTEMGQEVTMRCQPILGHNTVFWYRQTMMQGLELLAYFRNRAPLDDSGMPKDRFSAEMPDATLATLKIQPSEPRDSAVYFCASGLGWVSYDSPLHFGNGTRLTVT.

There are a few counts of this clone. A read error may produce the germline difference seen at one junction end. The chain links TRBV6-1 to TRBJ2-7; 10 positions agree with TRBD2. Germline-derived CDR1 and CDR2 are MNHNS and SASEGT. The CDR3 is 15 amino acids. The CDR3 DNA is TGTGCCAGCAGGGAAGCCCTAGCGGGGGTCTACGAGCAGTACTTC. It is translated as CASREALAGVYEQYF.

This clone was observed a handful of times. This chain joins TRBV19 and TRBJ1-2; D is unresolved. Trimming pared 7 bases from V and 4 bases from J, leaving 19 bases between. The length of the CDR3 is 15 residues. Per germline, CDR1 LNHDA and CDR2 SQIVND (reference sequence). The CDR3 DNA sequence: TGTGCCAGTACGCCCGAGATTGGAGGGCTCTATGGCTACACCTTC. It encodes CASTPEIGGLYGYTF.

The V call is TRBV6-2 or TRBV6-3, the J call TRBJ2-3; maybe TRBD2 (7 bases). Trimming removed 0 bases from V and 0 bases from J, with 19 bases in between. Germline-derived CDR1 and CDR2 are MNHEY and SVGEGT. There are 19 residues in the CDR3. The CDR3 reads CASSYSPTLGGPSTDTQYF. In nucleotides, the CDR3 is TGTGCCAGCAGTTACTCCCCCACTCTGGGGGGGCCCAGCACAGATACGCAGTATTTT.

The genes are TRBV6-1 and TRBJ2-1, with unresolved D. CDR3 length: 14 residues. V was pared by 7 bases and J by 1 base, with 11 bases between. Germline V gene sequence: CDR1 MNHNS, CDR2 SASEGT. The CDR3 reads CASNDWSSYNEQFF. CDR3 sequence (DNA): TGTGCCAGCAACGATTGGTCTTCCTACAATGAGCAGTTCTTC.

In its sample, this clone was seen a few times. The V call is TRBV6-6, the J call TRBJ1-5; possibly TRBD1 for D (5 bases). From germline, CDR1 is MNHNY and CDR2 SVGAGI (reference sequence). Trimming pared 2 bases from V and 0 bases from J, leaving 8 bases between. This CDR3 has 15 residues. Here the CDR3 DNA reads TGTGCCAGCAGTTACGGGGGGAATAGCAATCAGCCCCAGCATTTT. This gives the protein CASSYGGNSNQPQHF.

This clone was recorded at least ten times. The chain couples TRBV27 to TRBJ1-1; tentatively, D is TRBD1 (5 bases). Germline CDR1 is MNHEY and CDR2 is SMNVEV (reference sequence). The CDR3 extends over 16 amino acids. Trimming took 5 bases from V and 0 from J, leaving 16 bases between them. The CDR3 DNA follows: TGTGCCAGCAGTCGTTTGTCCGGGACTGTGAACACTGAAGCTTTCTTT. Encoded protein: CASSRLSGTVNTEAFF.

The chain couples TRBV27 to TRBJ2-1; TRBD1 agrees at 9 bases. The V and J ends lost 0 bases and 9 bases, in that order; junction bases with no gene match: 21. The CDR3 is 20 residues long. Germline V CDR1 and CDR2: MNHEY, SMNVEV (reference sequence). Here the CDR3 DNA reads TGTGCCAGCAGTTTATCCCGACAGGGGGAGAGGTGGGAGAAACTGGGTGAGCAGTTCTTC. It codes for CASSLSRQGERWEKLGEQFF.

The chain recombines TRBV6-1 with TRBJ2-7, with a tentative D call TRBD1 (6 bases). CDR1 and CDR2 from the germline V gene are MNHNS and SASEGT. V gave up 11 bases and J gave up 2 bases, with 16 bases separating them. The CDR3 is 13 residues long. The CDR3 reads CADPPRDTYEQYF. In nucleotides, the CDR3 is TGTGCCGACCCCCCGAGGGACACCTACGAGCAGTACTTC.

V and J are TRBV6-5 and TRBJ2-2; TRBD1 matches 7 bases. Germline CDR1 and CDR2: MNHEY and SVGAGI. The CDR3 is 14 amino acids. Trimming cost V 8 bases and J 2 bases; bases outside gene matches: 5. The chain's CDR3 is CASQRDSNTGELFF. CDR3 DNA: TGTGCCAGCCAAAGGGACAGTAACACCGGGGAGCTGTTTTTT.